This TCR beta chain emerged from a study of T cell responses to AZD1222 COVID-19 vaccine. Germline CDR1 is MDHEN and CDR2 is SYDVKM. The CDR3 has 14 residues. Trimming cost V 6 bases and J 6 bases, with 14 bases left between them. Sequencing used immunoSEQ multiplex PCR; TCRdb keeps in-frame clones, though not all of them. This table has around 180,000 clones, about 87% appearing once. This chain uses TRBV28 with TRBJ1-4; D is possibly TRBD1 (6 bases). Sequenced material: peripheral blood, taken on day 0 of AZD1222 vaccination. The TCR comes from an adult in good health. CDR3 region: CASRPQGRDEKLFF. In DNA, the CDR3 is TGTGCCAGCAGACCACAGGGCCGTGATGAAAAACTGTTTTTT.